This entry lists 16 T cell receptor beta chains sequenced from one sample in a study of blood T cell repertoires in COVID-19 (dated by TCRdb to the early 2020s). Libraries came from the immunoSEQ multiplex PCR assay. This immuneACCESS table, as held by TCRdb, lists in-frame sequences with V and J called but not all clones. Of the missing ones, under half trace to an unresolved V gene in checked studies; the others have no known cause. In all, the sample holds 300,000 to 400,000 clones, and approximately 86% of those were seen once. The ten largest clones represent approximately 4.4% of the sample. Specimen: PBMCs or T cells enriched from blood (not recorded which). These receptors originate from a woman aged 40 to 55 with acute COVID-19.

Only one count was recorded for this clone. V gene TRBV4-2 combines with J gene TRBJ2-3, with 7 bases matching TRBD2. The CDR3 covers 14 residues. Germline-derived CDR1 and CDR2 are LGHNA and YNFKEQ. V was pared by 5 bases and J by 4 bases, with 6 bases of the junction left unmatched. The CDR3 loop reads CASSWAGEADTQYF. In nucleotides, the CDR3 is TGTGCCAGCAGCTGGGCGGGAGAGGCAGATACGCAGTATTTT.

The chain couples TRBV9 to TRBJ2-3, with D possibly matching TRBD1 (7 bases). From germline, CDR1 is SGDLS and CDR2 YYNGEE. This CDR3 is 16 amino acids long. V shed 0 bases and J shed 2 bases, with 13 bases lying between them. CDR3 loop: CASSVGQGGTTDTQYF. CDR3 sequence (DNA): TGTGCCAGCAGCGTAGGTCAGGGGGGAACCACAGATACGCAGTATTTT. The full variable domain, in which reference TRBV9 and TRBJ2-3 provide the parts outside the CDR3, is DSGVTQTPKHLITATGQRVTLRCSPRSGDLSVYWYQQSLDQGLQFLIQYYNGEERAKGNILERFSAQQFPDLHSELNLSSLELGDSALYFCASSVGQGGTTDTQYFGPGTRLTVL.

The chain carries TRBV10-3 and TRBJ2-1; 10 bases fit TRBD2. The CDR3 extends over 14 amino acids. The V gene's germline CDR1 is ENHRY and CDR2 SYGVKD. Trimming removed 6 bases from V and 9 bases from J; junction bases left unmatched: 8. CDR3 sequence (DNA): TGTGCCATCAGCGTCGGGTTAGCGGGAGGTGAGCAGTTCTTC. This sequence encodes CAISVGLAGGEQFF.

The rearrangement links TRBV5-1 to TRBJ1-1; 12 bases are a match to TRBD1. Trimming took 4 bases from V and 5 from J; bases not matched to a gene: 9. This CDR3 contains 16 residues. CDR1 is SGHRS, CDR2 YFSETQ, per germline. CDR3 region: CASSLGTGGLWTEAFF. CDR3 in DNA: TGCGCCAGCAGCCTAGGGACAGGGGGCTTGTGGACTGAAGCTTTCTTT.

About this clone itself: The junction shows a germline mismatch at one end, possibly a read error. V is TRBV12-3 or TRBV12-4 and J is TRBJ2-2; D is unresolved. This CDR3 comprises 13 residues. The CDR3 bases are TGTGCCAGCAGCTTAGATCCGACCGGGGAGCTGTTTTTT. Protein: CASSLDPTGELFF.

The chain links TRBV14 to TRBJ2-7; the match to TRBD1 covers 9 bases. This CDR3 spans 15 amino acids. Germline lookup yields CDR1 SGHDN and CDR2 FVKESK. V was pared by 4 bases and J by 3 bases, with 7 bases of the junction left unmatched. The CDR3 DNA reads TGTGCCAGCAGCCTCCACGGGACAGGGAACTACGAGCAGTACTTC. Translation gives CASSLHGTGNYEQYF. Filled out from reference TRBV14 and TRBJ2-7, the complete variable domain reads EAGVTQFPSHSVIEKGQTVTLRCDPISGHDNLYWYRRVMGKEIKFLLHFVKESKQDESGMPNNRFLAERTGGTYSTLKVQPAELEDSGVYFCASSLHGTGNYEQYFGPGTRLTVT.

As concerns this clone: Within the sample, other DNA sequences also encode this same CDR3. This chain uses TRBV18 with TRBJ1-3; TRBD1 matches at 7 bases. In germline, CDR1 is KGHSH, CDR2 LQKENI. Unmatched junction bases numbered 4, after V lost 1 base and J lost 4 bases. The CDR3 runs 15 residues. The CDR3 nucleotides read TGTGCCAGCTCACCACAACAGGGGACAGGAAACACCATATATTTT. Its protein product is CASSPQQGTGNTIYF.

The V call is TRBV4-3, the J call TRBJ1-4, with TRBD1 matching over 9 bases. J was trimmed by 8 bases and V by 1 base; bases with no gene match: 2. This CDR3 is built from 14 residues. Germline CDR1 and CDR2: LGHNA and YSLEER. The CDR3 loop is CASSQGQGGEKLFF. CDR3 DNA: TGCGCCAGCAGCCAAGGACAGGGGGGCGAAAAACTGTTTTTT.

This chain uses TRBV6-6 with TRBJ1-1; 7 bases are a match to TRBD1. Trimming took 0 bases from V and 2 from J; bases not matched to a gene: 6. This CDR3 region has 16 residues. In germline, CDR1 is MNHNY, CDR2 SVGAGI (reference sequence). CDR3 residues: CASSYSFGQANTEAFF. As DNA, the CDR3 is TGTGCCAGCAGTTACTCGTTCGGACAGGCAAACACTGAAGCTTTCTTT.

The V and J genes are TRBV9 and TRBJ2-3, with 8 bases fitting TRBD1. CDR1 SGDLS and CDR2 YYNGEE come from the germline V gene. CDR3 length: 19 residues. The trim removed 5 bases at V and 3 bases at J, leaving 20 bases unmatched. The CDR3 here is CASSPQGGALGPRTDTQYF. The DNA of the CDR3 is TGTGCCAGCAGTCCACAGGGGGGAGCTCTAGGACCGCGGACAGATACGCAGTATTTT.

The chain's CDR3 is CASSLMGQGSYNEQFF. The CDR3 bases are TGTGCCAGCAGCTTAATGGGACAGGGCTCCTACAATGAGCAGTTCTTC. The chain is built from TRBV11-2 and TRBJ2-1; TRBD1 agrees at 9 bases. V gave up 2 bases and J gave up 0 bases; unmatched junction bases: 2. Germline CDR1 is SGHAT and CDR2 is FQNNGV. There are 16 residues in the CDR3.

The table lists this clone with a few counts. This chain connects TRBV4-1 to TRBJ1-1, with D hard to call. The CDR3 extends over 14 amino acids. Looked up from germline, CDR1 is MGHRA and CDR2 is YSYEKL. V lost 0 bases and J 5 bases, leaving 10 bases between the germline ends. The CDR3: CASSQESAWTEAFF. CDR3 bases: TGCGCCAGCAGCCAAGAAAGCGCTTGGACTGAAGCTTTCTTT.

The chain uses TRBV4-1 and TRBJ1-2; tentatively, D is TRBD1 (6 bases). V was cut by 3 bases and J by 0 bases, with 11 bases left in between. Germline V gene lookup returns CDR1 MGHRA and CDR2 YSYEKL. The CDR3 has 15 residues. The CDR3 spells CASSHQGQTNYGYTF. Written as DNA, the CDR3 is TGCGCCAGCAGCCACCAGGGACAAACTAACTATGGCTACACCTTC.

This chain uses TRBV6-6 with TRBJ2-1; 10 bases agree with TRBD2. CDR1 is MNHNY, CDR2 SVGAGI, per germline (reference sequence). This CDR3 has 14 amino acids. The V and J ends lost 6 bases and 7 bases, in that order; junction bases with no gene match: 6. CDR3 protein: CASRLTSGTNEQFF. CDR3 DNA: TGTGCCAGCAGACTCACTAGCGGGACGAATGAGCAGTTCTTC.

Worth noting for this clone: One junction end does not reproduce the germline sequence, and a read error may be involved. V and J are TRBV28 and TRBJ2-7; tentative D call: TRBD2 (5 bases). The CDR3 loop spans 13 amino acids. The germline V gene has CDR1 MDHEN and CDR2 SYDVKM. The CDR3 region is CATSTPRQREQYF. The DNA of the CDR3 is TGTGCCACCAGTACACCCCGTCAGCGGGAGCAGTACTTC.

The chain has TRBV19 and TRBJ2-1; possibly TRBD2 for D (6 bases). The CDR3 extends over 16 amino acids. Trimming stripped 5 bases from V and 4 bases from J, with 18 bases between. The germline CDR1 and CDR2 sequences are LNHDA and SQIVND (reference sequence). The CDR3 DNA sequence: TGTGCCAGTAGTCAGTATGGGGCGGGGTTATACAATGAGCAGTTCTTC. Translated: CASSQYGAGLYNEQFF.